These 5 T cell receptor beta chains came from one sample sequenced in a study of T cells in Graves' hyperthyroidism and ophthalmopathy. RNA transcripts served as the template for amplifying TCR beta CDR3 regions. Researchers ran a first-round RT-PCR on the TCR CDR3 using the HTBI primer set. TCRdb independently ran MiXCR on the multiplex PCR reads; one entry per CDR3 protein. The table lists some 490,000 distinct CDR3 sequences, around 15% of them singletons. Sequencing was performed on blood. The receptors derive from a woman in her twenties or thirties with Graves' ophthalmopathy.

Ten or more counts support this clonotype. The V and J genes are TRBV28 and TRBJ2-7, with a possible D match to TRBD1 (6 bases). Trimming shortened V by 5 bases and J by 7 bases, and 15 bases separated the two germline ends. Germline V CDR1 and CDR2: MDHEN, SYDVKM. CDR3 length: 13 amino acids. The CDR3 nucleotides read TGTGCCAGCAGTCCAAACAGGGCTCGGGAGCAGTACTTC. Encoded protein: CASSPNRAREQYF.

The chain uses TRBV10-3 and TRBJ1-1; TRBD1 is a possible D gene (5 bases). Germline loops: CDR1 ENHRY, CDR2 SYGVKD. V lost 4 bases and J 1 base, leaving 13 bases between the germline ends. This CDR3 contains 15 residues. The CDR3 loop reads CAISVSGSGNTEAFF. The DNA of the CDR3 is TGTGCCATCAGTGTTTCAGGGAGCGGGAACACTGAAGCTTTCTTT.

This clonotype was counted at least ten times. This chain uses TRBV30 with TRBJ1-6; D not resolved. Per germline, CDR1 GTSNPN and CDR2 SVGIG (reference sequence). CDR3 size: 14 residues. Deletions cut 3 bases from V and 6 bases from J, with 12 bases between. The CDR3 protein is CAWRSWESNSPLHF. In DNA form, the CDR3 reads TGTGCCTGGAGATCGTGGGAGTCTAATTCACCCCTCCACTTT.

This clonotype was seen ten or more times. V usage is TRBV7-9 and J usage is TRBJ2-1; tentative D call: TRBD2 (6 bases). Germline assignment: CDR1 SEHNR and CDR2 FQNEAQ (reference sequence). CDR3 length: 16 residues. V shed 7 bases and J shed 1 base, with 17 bases lying between them. The CDR3 region is CASTFSEGGSYNEQFF. CDR3 bases: TGTGCCAGCACCTTCTCGGAGGGTGGGTCCTACAATGAGCAGTTCTTC.

This clonotype was seen at least ten times. This chain connects TRBV20-1 to TRBJ2-7; D is tentatively TRBD1 or TRBD2 (5 bases each). The CDR3 runs 11 residues. Trimming pared 4 bases from V and 10 bases from J, leaving 14 bases between. Germline V gene lookup returns CDR1 DFQATT and CDR2 SNEGSKA (reference sequence). This chain's CDR3 is CSATGGTEQYF. Here the CDR3 DNA reads TGCAGTGCTACTGGGGGTACCGAACAGTACTTC.